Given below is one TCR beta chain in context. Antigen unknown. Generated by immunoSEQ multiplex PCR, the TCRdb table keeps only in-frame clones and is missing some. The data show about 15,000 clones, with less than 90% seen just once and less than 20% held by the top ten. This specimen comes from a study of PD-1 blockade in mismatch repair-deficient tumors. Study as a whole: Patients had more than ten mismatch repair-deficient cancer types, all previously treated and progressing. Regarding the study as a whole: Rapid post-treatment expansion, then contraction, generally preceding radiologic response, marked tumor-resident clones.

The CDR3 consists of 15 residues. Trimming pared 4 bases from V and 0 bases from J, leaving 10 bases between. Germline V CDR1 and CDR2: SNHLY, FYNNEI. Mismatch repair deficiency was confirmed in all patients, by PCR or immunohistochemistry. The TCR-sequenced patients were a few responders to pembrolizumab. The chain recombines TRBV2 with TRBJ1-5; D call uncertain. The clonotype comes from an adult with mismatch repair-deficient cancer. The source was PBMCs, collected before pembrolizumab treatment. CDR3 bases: TGTGCCAGCAGTGGGCGGGTTAATAGCAATCAGCCCCAGCATTTT. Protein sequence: CASSGRVNSNQPQHF.